The 8 T cell receptor beta chains in this list originate from one sample, sequenced in a study of Graves' ophthalmopathy and Graves' hyperthyroidism. As the template, RNA transcripts were used to amplify TCR beta CDR3 regions. RT-PCR in the first round used HTBI primers; a second-round multiplex PCR followed. TCRdb recomputed calls from the multiplex PCR reads with MiXCR, one row per CDR3 protein. The sample records 40,000 to 45,000 distinct CDR3 sequences, 52% being singletons. Sequenced sample: peripheral blood. All receptors derive from an adult man with Graves' ophthalmopathy.

In this sample, this clonotype turned up many times. The chain links TRBV20-1 to TRBJ2-1; 8 nucleotides line up with TRBD2. The CDR3 extends over 14 amino acids. The trim removed 6 bases at V and 3 bases at J, leaving 7 bases unmatched. Germline CDR1 reads DFQATT; CDR2 reads SNEGSKA (reference sequence). The CDR3 nucleotides are TGCAGTGCCCGACTAGCGCCAGACTACAATGAGCAGTTCTTC. As protein: CSARLAPDYNEQFF.

This clonotype was recorded at least ten times. The chain couples TRBV19 to TRBJ1-4, with TRBD1 matching 8 bases. Trimming took 5 bases from V and 3 from J; bases not matched to a gene: 11. Germline CDR1 and CDR2: LNHDA and SQIVND (reference sequence). CDR3 length: 17 residues. CDR3 amino acids: CASSRGQGRAANEKLFF. CDR3 nucleotides: TGTGCCAGTAGTCGAGGACAGGGACGTGCGGCTAATGAAAAACTGTTTTTT. Full variable domain (missing parts from reference TRBV19 and TRBJ1-4): DGGITQSPKYLFRKEGQNVTLSCEQNLNHDAMYWYRQDPGQGLRLIYYSQIVNDFQKGDIAEGYSVSREKKESFPLTVTSAQKNPTAFYLCASSRGQGRAANEKLFFGSGTQLSVL.

To note about this clonotype: Compared with germline, one end of the junction differs, possibly owing to a read error. The V call is TRBV19, the J call TRBJ1-3, with D perhaps matching TRBD1 (5 bases). Germline lookup yields CDR1 LNHDA and CDR2 SQIVND (reference sequence). This CDR3 is built from 14 residues. The CDR3 DNA follows: TGTGCCAATAGGATGGGGACGCTGGGAAACACCATGTATTTT. It encodes CANRMGTLGNTMYF.

To note about this clonotype: The junction shows a germline mismatch at one end, possibly a read error. The chain couples TRBV12-3 or TRBV12-4 to TRBJ1-1, with a weak D call TRBD1 (5 bases). The CDR3 length is 17 residues. CDR3 in DNA: TGTGCAAGCAGCAGCACAGGTCAGGGTTTAATGGCGGTAGAAGCTTTCTTT. It is translated as CASSSTGQGLMAVEAFF.

This clonotype was observed at least ten times. The V call is TRBV5-1, the J call TRBJ2-2; TRBD1 agrees at 9 bases. The CDR3 extends over 18 amino acids. Trimming at V came to 4 bases and at J to 3 bases, leaving 13 bases not matched to a gene. Germline V lookup: CDR1 SGHRS, CDR2 YFSETQ. The CDR3, as DNA: TGCGCCAGCAGCGCGCGCACAGGGGGCGCGTCGGACACCGGGGAGCTGTTTTTT. This translates into CASSARTGGASDTGELFF.

By proportion, this clonotype is medium-sized. The chain is built from TRBV10-1 and TRBJ2-3; D is possibly TRBD2 (5 bases). Trimming left V 3 bases short and J 2 bases short, with 12 bases between. Germline assignment: CDR1 WNHNN and CDR2 SYGVQD (reference sequence). The CDR3 spans 15 residues. The CDR3 spells CASSDLGIDTDTQYF. CDR3 coding DNA: TGCGCCAGCAGTGACCTCGGGATCGACACAGATACGCAGTATTTT.

The chain joins TRBV5-1 to TRBJ1-1, with D maybe TRBD1 (6 bases). There are 14 residues in the CDR3. V dropped 3 bases and J dropped 3 bases, with 12 bases sitting between them. Germline V gene sequence: CDR1 SGHRS, CDR2 YFSETQ. The CDR3 spells CASSSQGSDTEAFF. For the CDR3, the DNA is TGCGCCAGCAGCTCCCAGGGGTCGGACACTGAAGCTTTCTTT. The variable domain in full, completed from reference TRBV5-1 and TRBJ1-1, reads KAGVTQTPRYLIKTRGQQVTLSCSPISGHRSVSWYQQTPGQGLQFLFEYFSETQRNKGNFPGRFSGRQFSNSRSEMNVSTLELGDSALYLCASSSQGSDTEAFFGQGTRLTVV.

This clonotype was observed many times. The CDR3 sequence: CASSINPSYEQYF. As DNA, the CDR3 is TGTGCCAGTAGTATTAATCCGTCCTACGAGCAGTACTTC. This rearrangement joins TRBV19 to TRBJ2-7; D is unresolved. V was clipped by 3 bases and J by 1 base, with 7 bases between them. The CDR3 contains 13 residues. Germline values: CDR1 LNHDA, CDR2 SQIVND (reference sequence).